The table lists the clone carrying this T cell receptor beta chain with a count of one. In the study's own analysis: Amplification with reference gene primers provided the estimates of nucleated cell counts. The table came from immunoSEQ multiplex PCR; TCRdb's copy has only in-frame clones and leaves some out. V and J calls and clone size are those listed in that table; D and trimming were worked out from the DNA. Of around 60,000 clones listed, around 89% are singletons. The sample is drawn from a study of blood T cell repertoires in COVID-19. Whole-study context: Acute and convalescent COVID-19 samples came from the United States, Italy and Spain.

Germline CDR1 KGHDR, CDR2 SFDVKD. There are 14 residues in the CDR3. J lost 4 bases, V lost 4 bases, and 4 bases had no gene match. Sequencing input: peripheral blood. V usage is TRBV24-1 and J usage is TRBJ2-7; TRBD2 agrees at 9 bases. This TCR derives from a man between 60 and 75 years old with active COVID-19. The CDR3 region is CATSEAGGGYEQYF. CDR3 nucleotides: TGTGCCACCAGTGAAGCGGGGGGCGGATACGAGCAGTACTTC.